What follows are 14 T cell receptor beta chains derived from one specimen sequenced in a study of shared clonotypes between healthy human individuals. Naive CD8 isolation took CD45RO-negative cells positively selected for CCR7 and excluded terminally differentiated effector memory CD45RA+ cells. The assay was immunoSEQ multiplex PCR, and TCRdb's table has in-frame clones only and misses some. The sample has some 600,000 clones, 95% to 97% seen once. The sample comprised naive CD8+ T cells sorted from blood. Receptor source: a woman younger than 45 in good health.

The chain joins TRBV29-1 to TRBJ1-1; D remains ambiguous. The CDR3 has 11 amino acids. Germline values: CDR1 SQVTM, CDR2 ANQGSEA. The ends were cut back, 6 bases at V and 7 bases at J, with 12 bases in the middle. The CDR3 nucleotides read TGCAGCGTGCGCACGGACGGTGAAGCTTTCTTT. Its protein product is CSVRTDGEAFF.

The chain links TRBV13 to TRBJ1-2, with D unclear. V lost 4 bases to trimming and J lost 4 bases, with 13 bases between them. CDR1 PRHDT and CDR2 FYEKMQ come from the germline V gene (reference sequence). The CDR3 extends over 14 amino acids. DNA of the CDR3: TGTGCCAGCAGCTCCTGGACCGACCTCTATGGCTACACCTTC. It translates to CASSSWTDLYGYTF.

Worth noting for this clone: This CDR3 is also generated by other DNA sequences in the sample. The rearrangement joins TRBV28 to TRBJ2-7; D may be TRBD2 (5 bases). V dropped 1 base and J dropped 0 bases, with 7 bases sitting between them. The CDR3 has 14 residues. CDR1 is MDHEN, CDR2 SYDVKM, per germline. The CDR3 loop reads CASSLYRGSYEQYF. In DNA, the CDR3 is TGTGCCAGCAGTTTATATCGGGGCTCCTACGAGCAGTACTTC.

This clone was observed a single time. V gene TRBV28 combines with J gene TRBJ2-3; D gene ambiguous. CDR3 length: 13 amino acids. Trimming took 3 bases from V and 7 from J, leaving 11 bases between them. CDR1 is MDHEN and CDR2 is SYDVKM in the germline V gene. The CDR3 sequence: CASSFDPSNTQYF. In nucleotides, the CDR3 is TGTGCCAGCAGTTTCGACCCGTCAAATACGCAGTATTTT.

This rearrangement joins TRBV28 to TRBJ2-3, with D perhaps assigned TRBD1 or TRBD2 (5 bases each). CDR3 length: 18 residues. The V and J ends lost 5 bases and 0 bases respectively, with 21 bases between them. In germline, CDR1 is MDHEN, CDR2 SYDVKM. CDR3 sequence reads: CASSAGTGYSASTDTQYF. The CDR3 DNA reads as TGTGCCAGCAGTGCCGGGACCGGGTATTCCGCTAGCACAGATACGCAGTATTTT.

This clone was picked up a small number of times. The chain joins TRBV20-1 to TRBJ2-7, with D tentatively TRBD1 or TRBD2 (5 bases each). This CDR3 spans 11 amino acids. CDR1 and CDR2 from the germline V gene are DFQATT and SNEGSKA (reference sequence). V was cut by 5 bases and J by 11 bases, with 16 bases left in between. CDR3 nucleotide sequence: TGCAGTGCTCCGGGGACCGTGGGGGAGTACTTC. Amino acid sequence: CSAPGTVGEYF.

The chain combines TRBV27 with TRBJ1-1, with no clear D. The V and J ends lost 3 bases and 4 bases respectively, with 12 bases between them. This CDR3 has 14 amino acids. Per germline, CDR1 MNHEY and CDR2 SMNVEV (reference sequence). CDR3 nucleotides: TGTGCCAGCAGTTTGATTGGCAGGTTCACTGAAGCTTTCTTT. Residues: CASSLIGRFTEAFF.

The rearrangement uses TRBV2 and TRBJ2-7, with 8 positions matching TRBD2. CDR3 size: 16 residues. Trimming removed 6 bases from V and 3 bases from J; junction bases left unmatched: 13. The germline CDR1 and CDR2 sequences are SNHLY and FYNNEI. The CDR3 bases are TGTGCCAGCAGCCTTACCGGGACTAGAATGAGCTACGAGCAGTACTTC. Residues: CASSLTGTRMSYEQYF.

This chain uses TRBV4-2 with TRBJ2-7; 10 bases are a match to TRBD2. The CDR3 has 16 residues. The V gene's germline CDR1 is LGHNA and CDR2 YNFKEQ. The ends lost 2 bases at V and 3 bases at J; junction bases unmatched: 7. CDR3 region: CASSQSGTSELYEQYF. The CDR3 DNA reads TGTGCCAGCAGCCAAAGTGGGACTAGCGAACTCTACGAGCAGTACTTC.

The chain employs TRBV4-2 and TRBJ2-5; D is unresolved. The DNA end lines up better with TRBJ2-7; the J call may be wrong. Looked up from germline, CDR1 is LGHNA and CDR2 is YNFKEQ. The CDR3 consists of 16 residues. CDR3 in amino acids: CASSQVGFDPTGEQYF. DNA of the CDR3: TGTGCCAGCAGCCAGGTTGGGTTTGATCCTACCGGCGAGCAGTACTTC.

V is TRBV28 and J is TRBJ2-1; D call uncertain. The germline gives CDR1 MDHEN, CDR2 SYDVKM. CDR3 length: 15 amino acids. V lost 3 bases, J lost 8 bases, and 17 bases lay in between. The CDR3 loop is CASSLVGLATHEQFF. The DNA for the CDR3 is TGTGCCAGCAGTTTGGTGGGATTGGCCACCCATGAGCAGTTCTTC.

Concerning this clone: An end of the junction does not agree with germline; a read error may underlie this. The chain joins TRBV27 to TRBJ1-2; TRBD1 aligns across 12 bases. The CDR3 runs to 13 residues. Looked up from germline, CDR1 is MNHEY and CDR2 is SMNVEV (reference sequence). The CDR3, as DNA: TGTGCCAGCAGTAACACCGGGACAGGGGGCGCGGATTTC. It is translated as CASSNTGTGGADF.

The J gene is TRBJ2-7, the V gene TRBV5-1; TRBD1 is a possible D gene (6 bases). V lost 0 bases to trimming and J lost 5 bases, with 6 bases between them. The CDR3 has 12 residues. CDR1 and CDR2 from the germline V gene are SGHRS and YFSETQ. The CDR3 DNA reads as TGCGCCAGCAGCTTGGGGGGGCACGAGCAGTACTTC. This encodes CASSLGGHEQYF.

The V call is TRBV19, the J call TRBJ1-5, with D uncertain. Germline V CDR1 and CDR2: LNHDA, SQIVND (reference sequence). This CDR3 spans 13 amino acids. V lost 7 bases, J lost 5 bases, and 12 bases lay in between. The CDR3 here is CASIGQIDQPQHF. The CDR3 nucleotides read TGTGCCAGTATCGGGCAGATAGATCAGCCCCAGCATTTT.